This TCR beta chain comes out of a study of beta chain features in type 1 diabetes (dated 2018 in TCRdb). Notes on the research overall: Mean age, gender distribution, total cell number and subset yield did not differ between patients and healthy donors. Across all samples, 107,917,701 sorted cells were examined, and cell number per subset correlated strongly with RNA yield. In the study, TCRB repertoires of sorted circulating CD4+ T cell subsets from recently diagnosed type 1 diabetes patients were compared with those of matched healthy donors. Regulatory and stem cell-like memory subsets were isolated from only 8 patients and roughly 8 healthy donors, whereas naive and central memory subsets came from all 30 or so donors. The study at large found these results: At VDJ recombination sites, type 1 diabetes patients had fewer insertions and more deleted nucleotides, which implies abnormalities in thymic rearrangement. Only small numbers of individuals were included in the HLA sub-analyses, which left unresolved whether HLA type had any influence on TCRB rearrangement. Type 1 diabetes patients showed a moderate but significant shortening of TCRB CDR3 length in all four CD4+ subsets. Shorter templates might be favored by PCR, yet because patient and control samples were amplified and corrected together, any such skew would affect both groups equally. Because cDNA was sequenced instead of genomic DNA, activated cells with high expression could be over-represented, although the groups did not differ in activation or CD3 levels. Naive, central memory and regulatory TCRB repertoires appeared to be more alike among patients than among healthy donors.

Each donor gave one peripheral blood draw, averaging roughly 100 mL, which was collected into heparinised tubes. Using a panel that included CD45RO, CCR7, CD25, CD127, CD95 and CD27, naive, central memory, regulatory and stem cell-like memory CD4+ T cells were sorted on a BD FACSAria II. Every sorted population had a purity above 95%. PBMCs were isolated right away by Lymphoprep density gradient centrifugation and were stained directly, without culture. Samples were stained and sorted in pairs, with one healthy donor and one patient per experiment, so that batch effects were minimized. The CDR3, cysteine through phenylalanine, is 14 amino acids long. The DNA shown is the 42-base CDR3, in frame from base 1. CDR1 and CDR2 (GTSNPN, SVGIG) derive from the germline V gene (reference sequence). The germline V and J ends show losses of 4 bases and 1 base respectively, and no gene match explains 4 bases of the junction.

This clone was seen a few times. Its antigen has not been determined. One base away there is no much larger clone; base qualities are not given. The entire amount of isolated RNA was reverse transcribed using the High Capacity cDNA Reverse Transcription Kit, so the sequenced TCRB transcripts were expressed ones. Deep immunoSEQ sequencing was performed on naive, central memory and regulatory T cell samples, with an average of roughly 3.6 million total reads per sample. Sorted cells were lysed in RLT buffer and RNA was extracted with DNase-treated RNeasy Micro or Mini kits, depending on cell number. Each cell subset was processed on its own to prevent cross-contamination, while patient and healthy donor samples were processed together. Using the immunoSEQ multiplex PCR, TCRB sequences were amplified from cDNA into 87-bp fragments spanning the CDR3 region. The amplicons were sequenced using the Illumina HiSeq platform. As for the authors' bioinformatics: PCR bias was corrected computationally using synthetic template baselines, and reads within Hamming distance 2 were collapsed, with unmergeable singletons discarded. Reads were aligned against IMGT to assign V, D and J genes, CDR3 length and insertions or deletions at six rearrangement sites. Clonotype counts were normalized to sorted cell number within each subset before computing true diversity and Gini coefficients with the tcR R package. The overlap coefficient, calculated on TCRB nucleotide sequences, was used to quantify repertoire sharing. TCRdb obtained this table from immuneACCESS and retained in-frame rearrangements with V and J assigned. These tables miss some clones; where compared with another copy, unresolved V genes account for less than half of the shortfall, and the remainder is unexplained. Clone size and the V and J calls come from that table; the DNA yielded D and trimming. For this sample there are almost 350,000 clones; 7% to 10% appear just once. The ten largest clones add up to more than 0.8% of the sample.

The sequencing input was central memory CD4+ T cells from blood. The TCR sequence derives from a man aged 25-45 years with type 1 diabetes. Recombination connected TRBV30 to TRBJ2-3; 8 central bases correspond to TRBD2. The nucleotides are TGTGCCTGGATTGATAGCGGGGGCACAGATACGCAGTATTTT. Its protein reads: CAWIDSGGTDTQYF.